The 27 T cell receptor beta chains presented below share a single source sample, sequenced in a study of blood T cell repertoires in COVID-19 (dated by TCRdb to between 2020 and 2021). The library was generated by the immunoSEQ multiplex PCR assay. TCRdb took over this immuneACCESS table, retaining in-frame rearrangements with V and J assigned. Such tables are incomplete; in checked studies, under half of the missing clones stem from an unresolved V gene, and the remainder is unexplained. The sample records hundreds of thousands of clones, approximately 87% of which are singletons. In total, the top ten clones hold about 1.4% of the sample. The sample comprised peripheral blood. These receptors all come from a woman aged 40 to 55 who had recovered from COVID-19.

The rearrangement links TRBV7-2 to TRBJ2-1; D possibly corresponds to TRBD2 (6 bases). The CDR3 covers 14 residues. Germline V gives CDR1 SGHTA, CDR2 FQGNSA. Trimming took off 4 bases at V and 12 bases at J, with 19 bases between the two ends. CDR3 sequence: CASSWGSQRDWQFF. CDR3 in DNA: TGTGCCAGCAGCTGGGGGAGTCAAAGGGACTGGCAGTTCTTC.

This clone was recorded a few times. V is TRBV3-1 (or the pseudogene TRBV3-2) and J is TRBJ1-2, with unresolved D. CDR3 size: 14 residues. CDR1 is LGHDT and CDR2 is YNNKEL in the germline V gene (reference sequence). Trimming shortened V by 4 bases and J by 8 bases, and 17 bases separated the two germline ends. For the CDR3, the DNA is TGTGCCAGCAGCCCCTCAGACATCGGCAGGGGCTACACCTTC. Its translation is CASSPSDIGRGYTF.

This clone was observed a handful of times. The sample has other DNA sequences that encode this CDR3 too. This chain uses TRBV6-5 with TRBJ1-2; D uncertain. The CDR3 consists of 13 residues. V lost 7 bases and J lost 4, with 13 bases in between. Germline loops: CDR1 MNHEY, CDR2 SVGAGI. CDR3 in DNA: TGTGCCAGCACGTCCCAGGCCCCCTATGGCTACACCTTC. Amino acid sequence: CASTSQAPYGYTF.

This clone was seen only a few times. The chain couples TRBV6-5 to TRBJ2-7, with D possibly being TRBD1 (5 bases). The V gene lost 2 bases and the J gene lost 4 bases, with 15 bases spanning the gap. This CDR3 comprises 15 residues. Germline CDR1 MNHEY, CDR2 SVGAGI. CDR3 residues: CASSYPETDLYEQYF. The CDR3 DNA reads TGTGCCAGCAGTTACCCTGAGACAGATTTGTACGAGCAGTACTTC.

The chain uses TRBV2 and TRBJ2-3, with D possibly matching TRBD2 (6 bases). V was trimmed by 6 bases and J by 1 base, leaving 20 bases between them. The CDR3 consists of 17 residues. The germline gives CDR1 SNHLY, CDR2 FYNNEI. Here the CDR3 reads CASSPTPGLLGTDTQYF. CDR3 nucleotide sequence: TGTGCCAGCAGCCCCACCCCGGGACTCCTAGGCACAGATACGCAGTATTTT.

This clone was counted a few times. This chain joins TRBV7-2 and TRBJ2-7, with D unclear. Germline-derived CDR1 and CDR2 are SGHTA and FQGNSA. The CDR3 is 13 residues long. V was clipped by 5 bases and J by 0 bases, with 8 bases between them. CDR3 sequence (DNA): TGTGCCAGCAGCCCCCTCGGCTCCTACGAGCAGTACTTC. Encoded protein: CASSPLGSYEQYF.

The chain links TRBV27 to TRBJ1-2; D might be TRBD1 (5 bases). Germline CDR1 reads MNHEY; CDR2 reads SMNVEV (reference sequence). The ends were cut back, 2 bases at V and 4 bases at J, with 20 bases in the middle. The CDR3 spans 17 residues. The CDR3 sequence is CASSLRGRVPAIYGYTF. DNA for the CDR3: TGTGCCAGCAGTTTAAGGGGTCGGGTCCCCGCAATCTATGGCTACACCTTC.

The chain combines TRBV10-1 with TRBJ2-5; 8 nucleotides line up with TRBD2. Germline lookup yields CDR1 WNHNN and CDR2 SYGVQD (reference sequence). V lost 3 bases, J lost 5 bases, and 8 bases stayed unmatched. The CDR3 covers 15 residues. The CDR3 DNA sequence: TGCGCCAGCAGTGAATGGGCGGGGGGCGTGGAGACCCAGTACTTC. As protein: CASSEWAGGVETQYF.

This clone has just one count. This chain uses TRBV7-9 with TRBJ1-1, with D tentatively TRBD1 (5 bases). This CDR3 region has 15 residues. CDR1 and CDR2 from the germline V gene are SEHNR and FQNEAQ (reference sequence). V lost 3 bases, J lost 3 bases, and 14 bases lay in between. CDR3 region: CASSFWAGGYTEAFF. Here the CDR3 DNA reads TGTGCCAGCAGCTTTTGGGCGGGGGGATACACTGAAGCTTTCTTT.

There are a few counts of this clone. The gene calls are TRBV4-3 and TRBJ1-6; D is unclear. V was cut by 0 bases and J by 0 bases, with 12 bases left in between. From germline, CDR1 is LGHNA and CDR2 YSLEER. There are 18 residues in the CDR3. This chain's CDR3 is CASSQDIPPSSYNSPLHF. CDR3 DNA sequence: TGCGCCAGCAGCCAAGATATCCCCCCGAGCTCCTATAATTCACCCCTCCACTTT.

As regards this clone: This sample also contains other DNA sequences that code for the same CDR3. This chain uses TRBV29-1 with TRBJ2-7, with 7 bases fitting TRBD2. J gave up 3 bases and V 4 bases, and 0 bases lay outside the gene matches. The length of the CDR3 is 11 residues. Germline CDR1 is SQVTM and CDR2 is ANQGSEA. The CDR3 loop is CSVGGGYEQYF. The DNA for the CDR3 is TGCAGCGTTGGGGGGGGCTACGAGCAGTACTTC.

The chain links TRBV5-5 to TRBJ1-4; D not certain. The CDR3 length is 17 residues. The V end lost 4 bases, the J end lost 0 bases, and 16 bases lay between the germline ends. In germline, CDR1 is SGHKS, CDR2 YYEKEE (reference sequence). For the CDR3, the DNA is TGTGCCAGCAGCCCGCGACACGGACTCCCAACTAATGAAAAACTGTTTTTT. It codes for CASSPRHGLPTNEKLFF.

The chain links TRBV29-1 to TRBJ2-7; a possible D gene is TRBD2 (5 bases). Germline-derived CDR1 and CDR2 are SQVTM and ANQGSEA. The ends were cut back, 4 bases at V and 2 bases at J, with 9 bases in the middle. This CDR3 has 12 amino acids. In DNA form, the CDR3 reads TGCAGCGTTGGAATCGGGACCTACGAGCAGTACTTC. Translation gives CSVGIGTYEQYF.

V and J are TRBV6-6 and TRBJ2-7; 9 nucleotides line up with TRBD1. CDR1 and CDR2 (germline): MNHNY, SVGAGI (reference sequence). The CDR3 sequence is 15 residues long. Unmatched junction bases numbered 4, after V lost 3 bases and J lost 1 base. CDR3 sequence: CASSYGGQGSYEQYF. The CDR3 bases are TGTGCCAGCAGTTATGGGGGACAGGGTTCCTACGAGCAGTACTTC.

Note on this clone: The same CDR3 also results from other DNA sequences found in this sample. The chain recombines TRBV3-1 (or the pseudogene TRBV3-2) with TRBJ1-2, with 7 bases identical to TRBD1. CDR3 length equals 13 residues. Germline assignment: CDR1 LGHDT and CDR2 YNNKEL (reference sequence). The V gene end was trimmed by 4 bases and the J gene end by 3 bases; junction bases not matched to a gene: 2. DNA of the CDR3: TGTGCCAGCAGCCCCCAGGGGGACTATGGCTACACCTTC. This sequence encodes CASSPQGDYGYTF.

A single count supports this clone. V and J are TRBV27 and TRBJ2-2; 7 nucleotides align to TRBD1. Germline CDR1 reads MNHEY; CDR2 reads SMNVEV (reference sequence). The CDR3 runs to 16 residues. V shed 2 bases, J shed 4 bases, and the junction held 7 bases outside the gene matches. The CDR3 is CASSLIVRGTTGELFF. The CDR3 DNA reads as TGTGCCAGCAGTTTAATAGTCAGGGGGACCACCGGGGAGCTGTTTTTT.

The J gene is TRBJ1-2, the V gene TRBV11-2; 9 nucleotides align to TRBD1. J was trimmed by 4 bases and V by 5 bases; bases with no gene match: 8. CDR1 SGHAT and CDR2 FQNNGV come from the germline V gene. The CDR3 has 15 amino acids. Written as DNA, the CDR3 is TGTGCCAGCAGCCCCCAGACAGGGGGATTCTATGGCTACACCTTC. This translates into CASSPQTGGFYGYTF.

Here the CDR3 DNA reads TGCAGCGTTGCGCCAGGGGGCGATGACACTGAAGCTTTCTTT. Its protein product is CSVAPGGDDTEAFF. This chain connects TRBV29-1 to TRBJ1-1, with TRBD1 identical over 8 bases. CDR1 SQVTM and CDR2 ANQGSEA come from the germline V gene. With 4 bases clipped from V and 3 bases from J, the junction kept 7 bases outside the gene matches. This CDR3 is built from 14 residues.

The CDR3 here is CAWSLQGNTEAFF. The CDR3 nucleotides read TGTGCCTGGAGCCTACAGGGGAACACTGAAGCTTTCTTT. The J gene is TRBJ1-1, the V gene TRBV30; possibly TRBD1 for D (6 bases). V lost 3 bases to trimming and J lost 1 base, with 9 bases between them. The CDR3 loop spans 13 amino acids. Looked up from germline, CDR1 is GTSNPN and CDR2 is SVGIG (reference sequence).

The chain employs TRBV28 and TRBJ2-5; 8 bases align to TRBD1. CDR3 length equals 14 residues. With 6 bases clipped from V and 4 bases from J, the junction kept 7 bases outside the gene matches. Germline V gene sequence: CDR1 MDHEN, CDR2 SYDVKM. This chain's CDR3 is CASSPKDRGETQYF. The CDR3 bases are TGTGCCAGCAGCCCGAAAGACAGGGGAGAGACCCAGTACTTC.

The rearrangement links TRBV2 to TRBJ1-2; 8 bases match TRBD1. The CDR3 sequence is 14 residues long. The J segment lost 0 bases and the V segment lost 9 bases, leaving 6 bases of the junction unmatched. CDR1 and CDR2 (germline): SNHLY, FYNNEI. CDR3 loop: CARSPGQANYGYTF. Written as DNA, the CDR3 is TGTGCCAGATCTCCGGGACAGGCTAACTATGGCTACACCTTC.

The CDR3 DNA reads as TGTGCCAGCTCACCAACGGGGGAGAGTGAAGCTTTCTTT. The encoded protein is CASSPTGESEAFF. This chain connects TRBV18 to TRBJ1-1, with D possibly TRBD1 on 5 matching bases. CDR1 KGHSH and CDR2 LQKENI come from the germline V gene. The CDR3 covers 13 residues. With 2 bases removed from V and 7 bases from J, the gap between germline ends came to 11 bases.

The chain couples TRBV27 to TRBJ1-6; 11 nucleotides line up with TRBD1. J lost 9 bases, V lost 7 bases, and 5 bases had no gene match. The CDR3 extends over 14 amino acids. Germline loops: CDR1 MNHEY, CDR2 SMNVEV (reference sequence). The CDR3 loop reads CASTRTGGSSPLHF. CDR3 in DNA: TGTGCCAGCACGAGGACAGGGGGCAGTTCACCCCTCCACTTT.

The J gene is TRBJ1-1, the V gene TRBV10-1; TRBD1 agrees at 10 bases. Germline-derived CDR1 and CDR2 are WNHNN and SYGVQD (reference sequence). V lost 3 bases and J lost 4; bases outside the gene matches: 5. This CDR3 spans 15 amino acids. CDR3 sequence: CASSDRTGGITEAFF. Here the CDR3 DNA reads TGCGCCAGCAGTGACCGGACAGGGGGAATCACTGAAGCTTTCTTT.

The chain combines TRBV20-1 with TRBJ2-7, with D unclear. The CDR3 runs 13 residues. Germline lookup yields CDR1 DFQATT and CDR2 SNEGSKA (reference sequence). Between the trimmed V and J ends, which lost 3 bases and 2 bases, there was a span of 11 bases. In DNA form, the CDR3 reads TGCAGTGCTAGTCCAACATTCCCCTACGAGCAGTACTTC. Protein product: CSASPTFPYEQYF.

This chain uses TRBV9 with TRBJ2-2, with a weak D call TRBD1 (5 bases). Trimming took 3 bases from V and 6 from J, leaving 15 bases between them. This CDR3 has 15 residues. Germline V gene sequence: CDR1 SGDLS, CDR2 YYNGEE. The CDR3 nucleotides read TGTGCCAGCAGCGGTGCAGGGAACATACCCGGGGAGCTGTTTTTT. Its protein product is CASSGAGNIPGELFF.

The chain employs TRBV7-6 and TRBJ1-2; 7 bases match TRBD1. V gave up 2 bases and J gave up 6 bases; unmatched junction bases: 6. Germline V gene data show CDR1 as SGHVS and CDR2 as FNYEAQ. The CDR3 spans 14 residues. The CDR3 sequence is CASSLLAGGNGYTF. The CDR3 nucleotides are TGTGCCAGCAGCTTATTAGCAGGGGGGAATGGCTACACCTTC.